The rows below give T cell receptor beta chains drawn from one sample of a study of blood T cell repertoires in COVID-19. The table came from immunoSEQ multiplex PCR; TCRdb's copy has only in-frame clones and leaves some out. The data contain some 73,000 clones, roughly three quarters of them seen just once; the ten biggest clones take up around 2.3%. Sample: peripheral blood. Receptors originate from a man between 65 and 80 years old with COVID-19, enrolled during active disease. Each CDR3 is given with its conserved first and last residue. D genes are given only for firm matches. Clone sizes are given selectively: once, few, many, or a class where the clone is expanded.

TRBV19	NA	NA	13	TRBJ2-2	CASSTSVTGELFF	TGTGCCAGTAGTACCTCAGTCACCGGGGAGCTGTTTTTT
TRBV21-1	NA	NA	19	TRBJ2-3	CASSKALGVTSGPTDTQYF	TGTGCCAGCAGCAAAGCGCTAGGAGTGACTAGCGGGCCCACAGATACGCAGTATTTT
TRBV10-3	NA	NA	11	TRBJ2-1	CASDQGNEQFF	TGTGCCAGCGACCAGGGCAATGAGCAGTTCTTC
TRBV28	TRBD1	NA	15	TRBJ1-5	CASSPQGASNQPQHF	TGTGCCAGCAGCCCACAGGGGGCTAGCAATCAGCCCCAGCATTTT
TRBV5-1	TRBD2	few	14	TRBJ2-1	CASRAGAFHNEQFF	TGCGCCAGCAGAGCGGGAGCTTTTCACAATGAGCAGTTCTTC
TRBV7-6	TRBD2	NA	15	TRBJ2-7	CASSPGIAGDYEQYF	TGTGCCAGCAGCCCGGGAATAGCGGGAGACTACGAGCAGTACTTC
TRBV5-1	TRBD1	once	14	TRBJ1-1	CASKGQGSNTEAFF	TGCGCCAGCAAGGGACAGGGGTCAAACACTGAAGCTTTCTTT
TRBV27	NA	NA	14	TRBJ1-1	CASSRTGPTAEAFF	TGTGCCAGCAGCCGTACAGGGCCGACCGCTGAAGCTTTCTTT
TRBV7-9	NA	NA	16	TRBJ2-7	CASSLWGGRDAYEQYF	TGTGCCAGCAGCTTGTGGGGGGGGCGGGACGCCTACGAGCAGTACTTC
TRBV3-1/TRBV3-2	NA	once	14	TRBJ2-7	CASSQAGSSYEQYF	TGTGCCAGCAGCCAAGCCGGGTCCTCCTACGAGCAGTACTTC
TRBV3-1/TRBV3-2	TRBD2	once	16	TRBJ2-3	CASSPRLAGGSDTQYF	TGTGCCAGCAGCCCCCGTCTAGCGGGAGGGTCAGATACGCAGTATTTT
TRBV5-1	NA	NA	13	TRBJ2-5	CASSLEGQQTQYF	TGCGCCAGCAGCTTGGAGGGGCAGCAGACCCAGTACTTC
TRBV7-9	NA	few	13	TRBJ1-1	CASTEGGFTEAFF	TGTGCCAGCACTGAGGGAGGGTTCACTGAAGCTTTCTTT